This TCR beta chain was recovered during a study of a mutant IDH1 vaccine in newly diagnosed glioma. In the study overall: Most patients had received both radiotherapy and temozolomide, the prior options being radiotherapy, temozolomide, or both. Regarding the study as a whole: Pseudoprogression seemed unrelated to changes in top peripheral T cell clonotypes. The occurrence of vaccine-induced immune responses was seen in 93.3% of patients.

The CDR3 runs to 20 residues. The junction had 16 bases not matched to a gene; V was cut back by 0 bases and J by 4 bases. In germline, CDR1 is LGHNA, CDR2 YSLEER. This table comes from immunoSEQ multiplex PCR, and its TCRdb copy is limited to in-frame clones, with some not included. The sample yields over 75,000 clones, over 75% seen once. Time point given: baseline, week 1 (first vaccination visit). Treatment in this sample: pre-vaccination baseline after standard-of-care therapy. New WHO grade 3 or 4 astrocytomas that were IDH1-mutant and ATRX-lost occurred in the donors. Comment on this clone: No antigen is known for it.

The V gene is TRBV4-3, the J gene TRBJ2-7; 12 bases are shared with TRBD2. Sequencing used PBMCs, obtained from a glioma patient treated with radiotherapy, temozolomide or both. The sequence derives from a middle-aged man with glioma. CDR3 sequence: CASSQEWGLGRLAGVYEQYF. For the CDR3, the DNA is TGCGCCAGCAGCCAAGAATGGGGACTTGGCCGACTAGCGGGAGTTTACGAGCAGTACTTC.